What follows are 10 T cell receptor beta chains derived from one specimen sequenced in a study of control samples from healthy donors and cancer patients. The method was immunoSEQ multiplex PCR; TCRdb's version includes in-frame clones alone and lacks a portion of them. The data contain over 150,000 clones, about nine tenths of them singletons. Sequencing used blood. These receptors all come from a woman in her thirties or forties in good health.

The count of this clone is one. Written as DNA, the CDR3 is TGTGCCAGTAGTTCCGGACAGGGGGTTGCTTTAAATCAGCCCCAGCATTTT. This codes for CASSSGQGVALNQPQHF. This rearrangement joins TRBV19 to TRBJ1-5; 10 bases fit TRBD1. Per the germline V gene, CDR1 is LNHDA and CDR2 is SQIVND (reference sequence). The trim removed 5 bases at V and 4 bases at J, leaving 11 bases unmatched. The CDR3 sequence is 17 residues long.

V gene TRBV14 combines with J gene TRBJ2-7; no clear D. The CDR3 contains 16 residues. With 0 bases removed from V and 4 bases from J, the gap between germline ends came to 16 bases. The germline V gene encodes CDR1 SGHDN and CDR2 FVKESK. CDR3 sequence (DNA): TGTGCCAGCAGCCAAGATCAGCACCACCTCTATTACGAGCAGTACTTC. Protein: CASSQDQHHLYYEQYF. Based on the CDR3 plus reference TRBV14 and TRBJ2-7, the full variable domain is EAGVTQFPSHSVIEKGQTVTLRCDPISGHDNLYWYRRVMGKEIKFLLHFVKESKQDESGMPNNRFLAERTGGTYSTLKVQPAELEDSGVYFCASSQDQHHLYYEQYFGPGTRLTVT.

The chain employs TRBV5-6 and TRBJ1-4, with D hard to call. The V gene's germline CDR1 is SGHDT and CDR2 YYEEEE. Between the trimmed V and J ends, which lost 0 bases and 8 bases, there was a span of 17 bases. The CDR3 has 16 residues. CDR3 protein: CASSLVQEWKWEKLFF. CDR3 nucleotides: TGTGCCAGCAGCTTGGTTCAGGAGTGGAAGTGGGAAAAACTGTTTTTT.

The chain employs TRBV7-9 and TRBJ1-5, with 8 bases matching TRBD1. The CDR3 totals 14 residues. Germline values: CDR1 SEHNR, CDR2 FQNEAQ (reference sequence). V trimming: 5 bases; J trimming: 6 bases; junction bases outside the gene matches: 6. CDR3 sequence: CASSQQGAGQPQHF. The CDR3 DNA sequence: TGTGCCAGCAGCCAGCAGGGGGCGGGTCAGCCCCAGCATTTT.

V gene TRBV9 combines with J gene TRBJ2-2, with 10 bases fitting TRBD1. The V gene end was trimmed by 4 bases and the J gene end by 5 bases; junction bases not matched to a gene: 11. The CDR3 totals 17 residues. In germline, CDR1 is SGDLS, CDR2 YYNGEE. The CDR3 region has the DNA TGTGCCAGCAGCCTCCGGGACAGGGGTGTGGAGACCGGGGAGCTGTTTTTT. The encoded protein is CASSLRDRGVETGELFF.

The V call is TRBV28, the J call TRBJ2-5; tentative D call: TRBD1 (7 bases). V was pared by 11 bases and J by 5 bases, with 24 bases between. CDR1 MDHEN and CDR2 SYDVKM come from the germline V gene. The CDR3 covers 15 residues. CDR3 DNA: TGTGCCTCAAGTTTGGGGGGATCGACAGGGGAGACCCAGTACTTC. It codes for CASSLGGSTGETQYF.

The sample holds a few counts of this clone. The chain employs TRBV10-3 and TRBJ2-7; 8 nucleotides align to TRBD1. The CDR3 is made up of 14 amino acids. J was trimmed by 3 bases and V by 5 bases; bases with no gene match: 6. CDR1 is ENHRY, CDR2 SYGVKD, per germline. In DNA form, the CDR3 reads TGTGCCATCAGTCTGGGACAGGAGAACTACGAGCAGTACTTC. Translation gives CAISLGQENYEQYF.

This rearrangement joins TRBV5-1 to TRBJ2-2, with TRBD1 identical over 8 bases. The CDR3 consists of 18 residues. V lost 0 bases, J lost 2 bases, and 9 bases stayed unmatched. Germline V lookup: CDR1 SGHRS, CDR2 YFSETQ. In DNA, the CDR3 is TGCGCCAGCAGCTTGGACAGGGGGTCGTTTAGAAACACCGGGGAGCTGTTTTTT. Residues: CASSLDRGSFRNTGELFF.

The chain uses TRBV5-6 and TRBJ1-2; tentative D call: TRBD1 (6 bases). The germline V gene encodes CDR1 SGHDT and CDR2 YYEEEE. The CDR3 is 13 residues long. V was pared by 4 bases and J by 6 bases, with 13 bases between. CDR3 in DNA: TGTGCCAGCAGCGCAAGGGGGGGCAATGGCTACACCTTC. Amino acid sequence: CASSARGGNGYTF. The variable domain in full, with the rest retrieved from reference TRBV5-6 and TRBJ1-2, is DAGVTQSPTHLIKTRGQQVTLRCSPKSGHDTVSWYQQALGQGPQFIFQYYEEEERQRGNFPDRFSGHQFPNYSSELNVNALLLGDSALYLCASSARGGNGYTFGSGTRLTVV.

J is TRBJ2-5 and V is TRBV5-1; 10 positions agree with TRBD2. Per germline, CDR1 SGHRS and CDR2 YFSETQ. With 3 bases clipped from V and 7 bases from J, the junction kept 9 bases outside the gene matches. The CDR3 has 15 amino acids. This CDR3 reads CASSSETSGAGTQYF. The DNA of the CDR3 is TGCGCCAGCAGCTCGGAAACTAGCGGGGCTGGGACCCAGTACTTC.